Presented here are 25 T cell receptor beta chains from one specimen sequenced in a study of early T cells in non-severe SARS-CoV-2 infection. One entry per CDR3 protein, called by TCRdb with MiXCR from the 5' RACE reads. The table records about 29,000 distinct CDR3 sequences, about 4.6% of them present only once. The sample consisted of whole blood. Receptor source: an adult who was a healthcare worker with PCR-confirmed SARS-CoV-2 infection or an uninfected control (not recorded which).

This clonotype was counted ten times or more. The CDR3 DNA follows: TGTGCCAGCAGCCCCAGAGGAGGAGATTCAACTAATGAAAAACTGTTTTTT. Translated, it gives CASSPRGGDSTNEKLFF. The J gene is TRBJ1-4, the V gene TRBV9; D is undetermined. CDR1 SGDLS and CDR2 YYNGEE come from the germline V gene. The CDR3 has 17 amino acids. V lost 4 bases and J lost 0, with 16 bases in between.

This clonotype was counted at least ten times. V and J are TRBV6-5 and TRBJ2-3; D is ambiguous. V was clipped by 2 bases and J by 6 bases, with 12 bases between them. Germline V lookup: CDR1 MNHEY, CDR2 SVGAGI. The CDR3 is made up of 14 amino acids. The CDR3 sequence: CASSYGPETDTQYF. The CDR3 DNA is TGTGCCAGCAGTTACGGGCCCGAAACGGATACGCAGTATTTT.

This clonotype has a count of ten or more. The chain has TRBV12-3 or TRBV12-4 and TRBJ1-1; D unresolved. V lost 4 bases, J lost 2 bases, and 11 bases lay in between. The CDR3 has 14 amino acids. CDR3 amino acids: CASSSGLGNTEAFF. CDR3 coding DNA: TGTGCCAGCAGTTCGGGGTTGGGTAACACTGAAGCTTTCTTT.

There are a few counts of this clonotype. V gene TRBV5-1 combines with J gene TRBJ2-5; the D is unclear. The germline V gene encodes CDR1 SGHRS and CDR2 YFSETQ. V gave up 0 bases and J gave up 1 base, with 7 bases separating them. The CDR3 covers 14 residues. Here the CDR3 DNA reads TGCGCCAGCAGCTTGGATAACAGCCAAGAGACCCAGTACTTC. Residues: CASSLDNSQETQYF.

This clonotype was counted many times. This rearrangement joins TRBV12-3 or TRBV12-4 to TRBJ1-2; tentatively, D is TRBD1 (5 bases). CDR3 length equals 13 residues. Deletions cut 6 bases from V and 2 bases from J, with 10 bases between. The CDR3 DNA follows: TGTGCCAGCAGCGTGGACACAAACTATGGCTACACCTTC. Amino acid sequence: CASSVDTNYGYTF.

This clonotype was counted ten times or more. The chain combines TRBV7-2 with TRBJ2-3; D not certain. The CDR3 totals 13 residues. V dropped 4 bases and J dropped 4 bases, with 9 bases sitting between them. CDR1 is SGHTA, CDR2 FQGNSA, per germline. CDR3 in amino acids: CASSYGRADTQYF. CDR3 bases: TGTGCCAGCAGCTACGGACGTGCAGATACGCAGTATTTT.

This clonotype was observed many times. This chain joins TRBV7-2 and TRBJ2-1; 9 bases line up with TRBD2. V lost 3 bases to trimming and J lost 3 bases; unmatched junction nucleotides: 6. The CDR3 runs 16 residues. Germline V lookup: CDR1 SGHTA, CDR2 FQGNSA. CDR3 region: CASSLGTSRYYNEQFF. The CDR3 coding sequence is TGTGCCAGCAGCTTGGGGACTAGCAGGTACTACAATGAGCAGTTCTTC.

This chain links TRBV2 with TRBJ2-7; 7 positions match TRBD1. The trim removed 10 bases at V and 4 bases at J, leaving 13 bases unmatched. In germline, CDR1 is SNHLY, CDR2 FYNNEI. The CDR3 runs to 14 residues. For the CDR3, the DNA is TGTGCCACCTCAACCAAGGACAGGTTATACGAGCAGTACTTC. Its translation: CATSTKDRLYEQYF.

The table lists this clonotype with many counts. The chain recombines TRBV30 with TRBJ1-2; D call uncertain. The CDR3 runs to 13 residues. V was clipped by 3 bases and J by 4 bases, with 12 bases between them. Germline V CDR1 and CDR2: GTSNPN, SVGIG (reference sequence). The CDR3 spells CAWSPGPFYGYTF. CDR3 coding DNA: TGTGCCTGGAGCCCCGGGCCCTTCTATGGCTACACCTTC.

This clonotype was seen repeatedly, ten times or more. The chain recombines TRBV11-2 with TRBJ2-3; 11 positions agree with TRBD2. The CDR3 has 15 residues. CDR1 and CDR2 (germline): SGHAT, FQNNGV. Trimming took 5 bases from V and 2 from J; bases not matched to a gene: 3. DNA of the CDR3: TGTGCCAGCAGCCGACTAGCGGGACTCACAGATACGCAGTATTTT. Translating gives CASSRLAGLTDTQYF.

This clonotype came up many times. At one end, the junction sequence differs from germline, possibly due to a read error. This chain joins TRBV7-7 and TRBJ2-2, with a tentative D call TRBD1 (6 bases). The CDR3 contains 14 residues. Germline V gene sequence: CDR1 SSHAT, CDR2 FNYEAQ (reference sequence). In DNA form, the CDR3 reads TGTGCTAGCAGCTTAACCACAGGGACCGGGGAGCTGTTTTTT. It translates to CASSLTTGTGELFF.

This clonotype was picked up many times. This sequence joins TRBV30 and TRBJ2-2, with D possibly TRBD2 on 7 matching bases. The V and J ends lost 5 bases and 4 bases respectively, with 17 bases between them. The CDR3 totals 15 residues. Germline CDR1 GTSNPN, CDR2 SVGIG (reference sequence). CDR3 nucleotide sequence: TGTGCCTGGTTCTGGGGGGGCGCGGGCACCGGGGAGCTGTTTTTT. Translated: CAWFWGGAGTGELFF.

In its sample, this clonotype was seen many times. The chain recombines TRBV7-6 with TRBJ2-2, with D perhaps TRBD1 (6 bases). The CDR3 loop spans 15 amino acids. V was clipped by 5 bases and J by 5 bases, with 15 bases between them. CDR1 is SGHVS, CDR2 FNYEAQ, per germline. Written as DNA, the CDR3 is TGTGCCAGCAGCCCCACCGGGACACTTACCGGGGAGCTGTTTTTT. Its translation: CASSPTGTLTGELFF. Filled out from reference TRBV7-6 and TRBJ2-2, the complete variable domain reads GAGVSQSPRYKVTKRGQDVALRCDPISGHVSLYWYRQALGQGPEFLTYFNYEAQQDKSGLPNDRFSAERPEGSISTLTIQRTEQRDSAMYRCASSPTGTLTGELFFGEGSRLTVL.

The table lists this clonotype with a few counts. The chain combines TRBV6-2 or TRBV6-3 with TRBJ2-4; D may be TRBD1 or TRBD2 (5 bases each). The germline V gene has CDR1 MNHEY and CDR2 SVGEGT. This CDR3 has 12 amino acids. V was trimmed by 2 bases and J by 11 bases, leaving 10 bases between them. The chain's CDR3 is CASSYGTPVQYF. DNA for the CDR3: TGTGCCAGCAGTTACGGGACCCCCGTTCAGTACTTC.

The rearrangement links TRBV30 to TRBJ2-7, with 7 bases matching TRBD1. Trimming removed 3 bases from V and 3 bases from J; junction bases left unmatched: 5. Germline-derived CDR1 and CDR2 are GTSNPN and SVGIG (reference sequence). CDR3 length: 13 amino acids. The CDR3 DNA reads as TGTGCCTGGAGGACAGGGAATGGCTACGAGCAGTACTTC. Translated: CAWRTGNGYEQYF. Looking up the rest from reference TRBV30 and TRBJ2-7 gives the full variable domain: SQTIHQWPATLVQPVGSPLSLECTVEGTSNPNLYWYRQAAGRGLQLLFYSVGIGQISSEVPQNLSASRPQDRQFILSSKKLLLSDSGFYLCAWRTGNGYEQYFGPGTRLTVT.

This clonotype occurred many times. For the CDR3, the DNA is TGTGCCAGCTCACCGCCGGGACTAGTTGGTGATGAGCAGTTCTTC. Translating gives CASSPPGLVGDEQFF. This chain links TRBV18 with TRBJ2-1; 8 bases fit TRBD2. Germline-derived CDR1 and CDR2 are KGHSH and LQKENI. The CDR3 covers 15 residues. After removal of 3 bases from V and 8 bases from J, the junction contained 9 bases not matched to a gene. The whole variable domain, remainder taken from reference TRBV18 and TRBJ2-1, is NAGVMQNPRHLVRRRGQEARLRCSPMKGHSHVYWYRQLPEEGLKFMVYLQKENIIDESGMPKERFSAEFPKEGPSILRIQQVVRGDSAAYFCASSPPGLVGDEQFFGPGTRLTVL.

This clonotype was found a few times. The V gene is TRBV2, the J gene TRBJ2-1; TRBD2 matches at 13 bases. The germline V gene encodes CDR1 SNHLY and CDR2 FYNNEI. The V gene end was trimmed by 4 bases and the J gene end by 4 bases; junction bases not matched to a gene: 1. The CDR3 loop spans 15 amino acids. CDR3 loop: CASSATSGGYNEQFF. Written as DNA, the CDR3 is TGTGCCAGCAGTGCGACTAGCGGGGGGTACAATGAGCAGTTCTTC.

There are many counts of this clonotype. The chain joins TRBV6-6 to TRBJ1-2; D unclear. The V and J ends lost 2 bases and 3 bases respectively, with 7 bases between them. The CDR3 totals 13 residues. The germline V gene encodes CDR1 MNHNY and CDR2 SVGAGI (reference sequence). The CDR3 nucleotides are TGTGCCAGCAGTTACGAACAGTACTATGGCTACACCTTC. Encoded protein: CASSYEQYYGYTF.

This clonotype was picked up many times. This chain connects TRBV5-1 to TRBJ2-3; D uncertain. V was trimmed by 0 bases and J by 2 bases, leaving 7 bases between them. The CDR3 spans 14 residues. Germline V gene sequence: CDR1 SGHRS, CDR2 YFSETQ. The chain's CDR3 is CASSLGSLTDTQYF. The CDR3 DNA reads TGCGCCAGCAGCTTGGGTTCCCTCACAGATACGCAGTATTTT.

Ten or more counts support this clonotype. The J gene is TRBJ2-1, the V gene TRBV7-2; D gene unclear. Germline V gene lookup returns CDR1 SGHTA and CDR2 FQGNSA. Trimming left V 3 bases short and J 9 bases short, with 12 bases between. The CDR3 sequence is 13 residues long. As DNA, the CDR3 is TGTGCCAGCAGCTTTTTATTTGTCGGTGAGCAGTTCTTC. It specifies CASSFLFVGEQFF.

The table lists this clonotype with many counts. V and J are TRBV6-2 or TRBV6-3 and TRBJ2-2; D remains ambiguous. The length of the CDR3 is 14 residues. V was cut by 7 bases and J by 1 base, with 10 bases left in between. Germline V gene lookup returns CDR1 MNHEY and CDR2 SVGEGT. CDR3 amino acids: CASKRTKNTGELFF. CDR3 bases: TGTGCCAGCAAACGGACCAAGAACACCGGGGAGCTGTTTTTT.

This clonotype was observed a handful of times. The chain has TRBV18 and TRBJ2-7, with D possibly matching TRBD1 (6 bases). The CDR3 runs to 16 residues. Trimming took 0 bases from V and 0 from J, leaving 12 bases between them. Germline CDR1 and CDR2: KGHSH and LQKENI. The CDR3 reads CASSPPGRTASYEQYF. DNA for the CDR3: TGTGCCAGCTCACCACCTGGACGGACAGCCTCCTACGAGCAGTACTTC.

At least ten counts were recorded for this clonotype. The chain couples TRBV5-1 to TRBJ2-1; a weak D match, TRBD1 (5 bases). V dropped 7 bases and J dropped 2 bases, with 10 bases sitting between them. The CDR3 totals 13 residues. Germline-derived CDR1 and CDR2 are SGHRS and YFSETQ. CDR3 residues: CASSAGTYNEQFF. The CDR3 DNA follows: TGCGCCAGCTCCGCAGGGACCTACAATGAGCAGTTCTTC.

This clonotype was observed at least ten times. The chain couples TRBV4-3 to TRBJ2-5; possible D gene TRBD1, 7 bases. V shed 4 bases and J shed 3 bases, with 15 bases lying between them. The germline gives CDR1 LGHNA, CDR2 YSLEER. This CDR3 has 15 amino acids. CDR3 DNA: TGCGCCAGCAGCCTGGGGCAGGGGGGAGAAGAGACCCAGTACTTC. Translation gives CASSLGQGGEETQYF.

The sample holds many counts of this clonotype. The rearrangement links TRBV24-1 to TRBJ2-7, with 9 bases fitting TRBD1. Per germline, CDR1 KGHDR and CDR2 SFDVKD. This CDR3 spans 13 amino acids. J was trimmed by 5 bases and V by 3 bases; bases with no gene match: 1. The CDR3 reads CATSDGQGNEQYF. The CDR3 DNA reads as TGTGCCACCAGTGATGGACAGGGGAACGAGCAGTACTTC.